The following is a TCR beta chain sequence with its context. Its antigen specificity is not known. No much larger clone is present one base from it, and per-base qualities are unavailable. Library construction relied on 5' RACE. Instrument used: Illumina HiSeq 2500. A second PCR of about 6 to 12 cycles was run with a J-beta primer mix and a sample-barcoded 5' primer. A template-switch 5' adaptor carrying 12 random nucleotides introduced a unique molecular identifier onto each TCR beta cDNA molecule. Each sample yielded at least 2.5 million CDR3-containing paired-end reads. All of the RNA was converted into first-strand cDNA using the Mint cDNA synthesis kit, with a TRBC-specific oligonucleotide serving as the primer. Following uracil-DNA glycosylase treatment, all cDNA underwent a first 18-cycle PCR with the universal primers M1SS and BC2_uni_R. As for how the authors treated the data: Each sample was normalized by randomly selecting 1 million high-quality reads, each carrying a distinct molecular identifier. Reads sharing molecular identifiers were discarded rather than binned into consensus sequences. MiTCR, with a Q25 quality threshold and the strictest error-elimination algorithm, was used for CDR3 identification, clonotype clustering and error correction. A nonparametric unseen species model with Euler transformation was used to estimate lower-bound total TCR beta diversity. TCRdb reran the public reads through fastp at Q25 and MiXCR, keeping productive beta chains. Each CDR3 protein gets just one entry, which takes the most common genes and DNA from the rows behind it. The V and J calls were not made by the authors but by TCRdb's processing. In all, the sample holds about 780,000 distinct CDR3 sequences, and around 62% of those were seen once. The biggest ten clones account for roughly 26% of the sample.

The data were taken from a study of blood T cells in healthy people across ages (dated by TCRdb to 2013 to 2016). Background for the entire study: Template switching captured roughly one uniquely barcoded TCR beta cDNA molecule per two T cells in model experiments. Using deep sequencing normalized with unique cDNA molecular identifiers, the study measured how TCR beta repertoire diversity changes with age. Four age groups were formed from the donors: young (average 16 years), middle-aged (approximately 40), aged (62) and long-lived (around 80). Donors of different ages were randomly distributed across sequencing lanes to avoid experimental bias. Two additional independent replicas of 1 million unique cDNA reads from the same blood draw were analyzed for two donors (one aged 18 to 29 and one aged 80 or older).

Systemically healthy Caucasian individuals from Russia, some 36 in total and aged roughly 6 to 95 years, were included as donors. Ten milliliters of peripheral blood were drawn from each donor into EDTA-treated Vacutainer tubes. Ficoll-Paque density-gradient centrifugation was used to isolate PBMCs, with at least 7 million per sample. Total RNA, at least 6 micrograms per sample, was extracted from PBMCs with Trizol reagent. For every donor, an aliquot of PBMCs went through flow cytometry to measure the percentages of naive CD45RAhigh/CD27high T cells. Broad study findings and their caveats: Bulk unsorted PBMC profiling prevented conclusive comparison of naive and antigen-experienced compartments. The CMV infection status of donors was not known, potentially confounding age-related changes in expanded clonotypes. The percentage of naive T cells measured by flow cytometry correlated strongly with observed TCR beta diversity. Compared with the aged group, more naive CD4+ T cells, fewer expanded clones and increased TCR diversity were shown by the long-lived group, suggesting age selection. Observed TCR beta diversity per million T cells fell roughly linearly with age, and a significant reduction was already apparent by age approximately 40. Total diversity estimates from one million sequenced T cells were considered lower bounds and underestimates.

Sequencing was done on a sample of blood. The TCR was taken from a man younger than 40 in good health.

The bases read TGTGCCAGCAGCTATGCTGGGACAGCAACTGTTCAGTACTTC. This sequence encodes CASSYAGTATVQYF. The receptor chain draws on TRBV5-5 and TRBJ2-4; TRBD1 lines up with 7 middle nucleotides. The CDR3 goes from the cysteine to the phenylalanine over 14 residues. Of the read, only the CDR3 DNA is kept; its 42 bases are in frame from base 1. V is pruned by 3 bases and J by 11 bases, leaving 11 bases of the junction without a gene match. Sequences SGHKS (CDR1) and YYEKEE (CDR2) are obtained from the germline V gene (reference sequence).